These T cell receptor beta chains were read from a single sample in a study of breast tumors, draining lymph nodes, adjacent tissues. TCRdb re-analysed the multiplex PCR reads in MiXCR, keeping a single row per CDR3 protein. The table has around 250,000 distinct CDR3 sequences, roughly a third seen once. Source material: axillary lymph node tissue. Receptors were obtained from a female donor with breast cancer. Some clones in this sample may be carry-over from other donors' samples. Both conserved end residues are part of each CDR3. A D gene is named only where the DNA matches it firmly. Some rows mark clone size as missing; the rest say once, few, many or name a class of expanded clone.

. TRBJ1-1 TRBV2 few CASSDFVRANTEAFF TGTGCCAGCAGTGATTTTGTCAGGGCGAACACTGAAGCTTTCTTT
. TRBJ2-2 TRBV10-1 . CASSDEEGGTGELFF TGCGCCAGCAGTGACGAGGAGGGAGGCACCGGGGAGCTGTTTTTT
. TRBJ2-3 TRBV5-6 many CASSFTAGTTSTDTQYF TGTGCCAGCAGCTTCACTGCCGGGACGACCAGCACAGATACGCAGTATTTT
TRBD1 TRBJ1-2 TRBV28 . CASSSTTGDGYTF TGTGCCAGCAGTTCCACCACAGGGGACGGCTACACCTTC
. TRBJ1-4 TRBV5-1 many CASSLDRYNEKLFF TGCGCCAGCAGCTTGGACAGATATAATGAAAAACTGTTTTTT
TRBD2 TRBJ2-1 TRBV5-1 many CASSLLEPGLAGVGDEQFF TGCGCCAGCAGCTTGCTTGAACCGGGACTAGCGGGAGTGGGGGATGAGCAGTTCTTC
TRBD1 TRBJ1-5 TRBV29-1 many CSVGQGRDQPQHF TGCAGCGTCGGACAGGGTAGGGATCAGCCCCAGCATTTT
TRBD2 TRBJ2-7 TRBV20-1 many CSAKGGGTSGGLSYEQYF TGCAGTGCGAAGGGGGGTGGGACTAGCGGGGGCCTCTCCTACGAGCAGTACTTC
. TRBJ2-7 TRBV19 . CASSTPGSYEQYF TGTGCCAGTAGTACCCCGGGCTCCTACGAGCAGTACTTC
. TRBJ1-2 TRBV20-1 many CSAMERYGYTF TGCAGTGCTATGGAGAGATATGGCTACACCTTC
TRBD1 TRBJ1-2 TRBV7-8 . CASSPSMGQYGYTF TGTGCCAGCAGCCCAAGCATGGGACAGTATGGCTACACCTTC
TRBD2 TRBJ2-5 TRBV15 . CATSIGTSGGEAGTQYF TGTGCCACCAGCATCGGGACTAGCGGGGGGGAAGCCGGGACCCAGTACTTC
. TRBJ1-5 TRBV7-6 many CASRPGPRGNQPQHF TGTGCCAGCAGACCGGGGCCAAGAGGCAATCAGCCCCAGCATTTT
. TRBJ1-4 TRBV6-5 . CARRLAGGGKLFF TGTGCCAGAAGACTAGCGGGAGGGGGAAAACTGTTTTTT
TRBD2 TRBJ2-1 TRBV11-3 . CASSLASGAYEQFF TGTGCCAGCAGCTTGGCTAGCGGTGCCTACGAACAGTTCTTC
. TRBJ2-1 TRBV7-2 many CASSLGIGVGDNEQFF TGTGCCAGCAGCTTAGGCATCGGGGTAGGGGACAATGAGCAGTTCTTC
TRBD1 TRBJ1-3 TRBV7-9 . CASSSQGAQGNTIYF TGTGCCAGCAGCTCTCAGGGGGCTCAAGGAAACACCATATATTTT
. TRBJ2-3 TRBV2 many CASKGLASTDTQYF TGTGCCAGCAAGGGGCTAGCGAGCACAGATACGCAGTATTTT
TRBD1 TRBJ2-1 TRBV20-1 once CSVTGGYNEQFF TGCAGTGTCACAGGGGGCTACAATGAGCAGTTCTTC
TRBD1 TRBJ2-5 TRBV29-1 . CSVSGTGARETQYF TGCAGCGTTTCCGGGACAGGGGCGCGGGAGACCCAGTACTTC
TRBD2 TRBJ2-3 TRBV20-1 . CSALAGTDTQYF TGCAGTGCTCTAGCGGGGACAGATACGCAGTATTTT
. TRBJ2-5 TRBV3-2 few CASSQVPGRSPRETQYF TGTGCCAGCAGCCAAGTCCCAGGGAGATCGCCGAGGGAGACCCAGTACTTC
TRBD2 TRBJ2-7 TRBV5-1 . CASRLAGPGEQYF TGCGCCAGCAGGTTAGCGGGCCCCGGGGAGCAGTACTTC
. TRBJ1-2 TRBV5-4 . CASSDPGGGNYGYTF TGTGCCAGCAGCGACCCGGGGGGTGGGAACTATGGCTACACCTTC
. TRBJ2-3 TRBV25-1 many CASTSTRGTDTQYF TGTGCCAGCACCTCGACTAGAGGCACAGATACGCAGTATTTT
TRBD1 TRBJ2-3 TRBV6-1 few CASSEFGVGTGSKDTQYF TGTGCCAGCAGTGAATTTGGTGTGGGGACAGGGTCAAAAGATACGCAGTATTTT
. TRBJ2-6 TRBV6-1 . CASSPGLFSGANVLTF TGTGCCAGCAGTCCCGGGTTGTTCTCTGGGGCCAACGTCCTGACTTTC
TRBD1 TRBJ1-3 TRBV7-9 . CASSNDRGPGNTIYF TGTGCCAGCAGCAATGACAGGGGGCCTGGAAACACCATATATTTT
TRBD2 TRBJ2-3 TRBV2 many CASSWTSGDSMDTQYF TGTGCCAGCAGCTGGACTAGCGGGGACTCCATGGATACGCAGTATTTT
. TRBJ2-2 TRBV7-9 many CASSLAITGELFF TGTGCCAGCAGCTTAGCGATCACCGGGGAGCTGTTTTTT
TRBD2 TRBJ2-1 TRBV7-9 many CASSFPAGGAYNEQFF TGTGCCAGCAGCTTCCCAGCGGGGGGAGCATACAATGAGCAGTTCTTC